Listed below are T cell receptor beta chains from one sample, sequenced in a study of cytomegalovirus exposure and HLA in healthy donors. Here immunoSEQ multiplex PCR was the method, and the copy in TCRdb shows in-frame clones only, minus some. Of around 85,000 clones listed, 80% are singletons. Sequencing input: PBMCs. These receptors originate from a man aged 50 to 60 in good health and CMV-seropositive. The CDR3 runs from the conserved cysteine through the conserved F or W. D genes are given only for firm matches.

d_call: NA; v_call: TRBV20-1; cdr3_aa: CSARSPREAFF
d_call: NA; v_call: TRBV5-1; cdr3_aa: CASSLGGPTNEKLFF
d_call: NA; v_call: TRBV18; cdr3_aa: CASSRDTYQPQHF
d_call: NA; v_call: TRBV5-1; cdr3_aa: CASSLASPGDEQFF
d_call: TRBD1; v_call: TRBV30; cdr3_aa: CAWRWTGASWGNTIYF
d_call: NA; v_call: TRBV5-8; cdr3_aa: CASSLARASDSQYF
d_call: TRBD2; v_call: TRBV6-1; cdr3_aa: CASRGLAEQFF
d_call: NA; v_call: TRBV27; cdr3_aa: CASSLRGQPQHF
d_call: TRBD2; v_call: TRBV10-2; cdr3_aa: CASSPSGRETQYF
d_call: NA; v_call: TRBV10-3; cdr3_aa: CAISGDTEAFF
d_call: NA; v_call: TRBV30; cdr3_aa: CAWTRDQETQYF
d_call: NA; v_call: TRBV7-9; cdr3_aa: CASSLGVVAYGYTF
d_call: TRBD2; v_call: TRBV19; cdr3_aa: CASSMLAGTDNEQFF
d_call: NA; v_call: TRBV11-2; cdr3_aa: CASSQNFGQTTGELFF
d_call: NA; v_call: TRBV7-9; cdr3_aa: CASSLVPGTEAFF
d_call: TRBD1; v_call: TRBV9; cdr3_aa: CASSPGTGGKAFF
d_call: NA; v_call: TRBV10-3; cdr3_aa: CAISEGQGGTGNTEAFF
d_call: NA; v_call: TRBV7-9; cdr3_aa: CASSLSNQPQHF